The next 5 T cell receptor beta chains were all read from a single sample in a study of glioma-infiltrating T cells. The iRepertoire nested amplicon-rescue multiplex PCR amplified TCR alpha and beta CDR3s from RNA. MiXCR was run by TCRdb on the multiplex PCR reads, yielding one entry per CDR3 protein. The top ten clones hold around 11% of a sample with roughly 350,000 distinct CDR3 sequences, approximately 42% of them seen once. Input material: glioma tissue, nonneoplastic brain tissue, or PBMCs (not recorded which). These TCRs come from a human donor with low-grade glioma or glioblastoma, undergoing nonglioma brain surgery, or in good health (not recorded which).

This clonotype has more than one count but fewer than ten. The chain couples TRBV12-3 or TRBV12-4 to TRBJ1-1; 9 bases line up with TRBD1. Germline trimming cut 6 bases from V and 1 base from J; bases unmatched to any gene: 3. The CDR3 length is 14 residues. The CDR3 bases are TGTGCCAGCAGCACAGGGGGCTGGAACACTGAAGCTTTCTTT. Translating gives CASSTGGWNTEAFF.

The genes are TRBV28 and TRBJ1-2; D is perhaps TRBD1 (5 bases). Germline V gene sequence: CDR1 MDHEN, CDR2 SYDVKM. The CDR3 is made up of 14 amino acids. Trimming removed 1 base at V and 5 bases at J, with 11 bases between. The DNA for the CDR3 is TGTGCCAGCAGTTTATTGGTAGGGGATTATGGCTACACCTTC. Its protein is CASSLLVGDYGYTF.

This clonotype was counted ten times or more. This chain links TRBV7-2 with TRBJ2-3; D is unclear. Germline CDR1 SGHTA, CDR2 FQGNSA. The CDR3 is 13 residues long. V lost 5 bases to trimming and J lost 2 bases, with 8 bases between them. CDR3 DNA sequence: TGTGCCAGCAGCCCAAGGCACACAGATACGCAGTATTTT. The encoded protein is CASSPRHTDTQYF.

At least ten counts were recorded for this clonotype. V usage is TRBV6-2 or TRBV6-3 and J usage is TRBJ2-3; D might be TRBD2 (5 bases). Trimming cost V 5 bases and J 4 bases, with 10 bases left between them. This CDR3 has 13 residues. Germline V gene lookup returns CDR1 MNHEY and CDR2 SVGEGT. CDR3 region: CASSRPDSDTQYF. The CDR3 DNA sequence: TGTGCCAGCAGTCGACCGGACTCAGATACGCAGTATTTT.

This clonotype was seen more than once but under ten times. The rearrangement joins TRBV28 to TRBJ1-2; D is unclear. The germline V gene has CDR1 MDHEN and CDR2 SYDVKM. V was trimmed by 5 bases and J by 7 bases, leaving 17 bases between them. This CDR3 comprises 14 residues. CDR3 protein: CASSPLGEAGGYTF. Here the CDR3 DNA reads TGTGCCAGCAGTCCCCTTGGGGAGGCGGGTGGCTACACCTTC.